This record covers a single T cell receptor beta chain. Its antigen is as yet unknown. The data derive from a study of T cell responses to AZD1222 COVID-19 vaccine. Study results and limitations: Vaccination with two AZD1222 doses was followed by a rise in Spike-specific TCR breadth and depth. Clonal diversity was possibly underestimated, and white British individuals and females predominated among donors. At 160-218 and 743-854, vaccine-associated CD4 TCRs were dominant, and they spanned spike.

TCRdb's table, derived via immunoSEQ multiplex PCR, lists solely in-frame clones and lacks some. The sample carries about 120,000 clones, about nine tenths recorded once. V shed 5 bases and J shed 4 bases, with 12 bases lying between them. The CDR3 covers 14 residues. Germline V gives CDR1 SGHRS, CDR2 YFSETQ. The sequence was collected from an adult in good health. This material consisted of peripheral blood, taken on day 0 of AZD1222 vaccination. The rearrangement joins TRBV5-1 to TRBJ2-2; the D is unclear. The CDR3 DNA follows: TGCGCCAGCAGATTCGACCCCGGCACCGGGGAGCTGTTTTTT. Protein product: CASRFDPGTGELFF.